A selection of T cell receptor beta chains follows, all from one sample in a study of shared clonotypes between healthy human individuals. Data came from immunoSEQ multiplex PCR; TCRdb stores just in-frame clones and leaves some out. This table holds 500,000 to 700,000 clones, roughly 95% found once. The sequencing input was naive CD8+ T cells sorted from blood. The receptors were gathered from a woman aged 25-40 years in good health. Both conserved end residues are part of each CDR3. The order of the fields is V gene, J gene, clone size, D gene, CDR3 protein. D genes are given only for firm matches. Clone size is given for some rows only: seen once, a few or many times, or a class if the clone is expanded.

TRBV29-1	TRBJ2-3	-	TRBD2	CSVEGFSGRSDTQYF
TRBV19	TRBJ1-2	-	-	CASSTAVYGYTF
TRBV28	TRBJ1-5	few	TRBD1	CASRPTGVNQPQHF
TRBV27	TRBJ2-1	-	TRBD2	CASSYLPSGIYNEQFF
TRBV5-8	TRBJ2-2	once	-	CASSSKVGFGNTGELFF
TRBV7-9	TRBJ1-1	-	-	CASSPPIGEENTEAFF
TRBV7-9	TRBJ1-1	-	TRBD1	CASSPQDRGLESTEAFF
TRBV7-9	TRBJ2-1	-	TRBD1	CASSLVSGGNEQFF
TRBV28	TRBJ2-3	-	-	CATHEVGSLDTQYF
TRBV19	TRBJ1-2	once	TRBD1	CASSIPGQGARGYTF
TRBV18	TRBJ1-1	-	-	CASCLYTEAFF
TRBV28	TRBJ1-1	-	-	CASSPNTEAFF
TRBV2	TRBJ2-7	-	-	CASRDLSSYEQYF
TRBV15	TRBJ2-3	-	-	CATSERVEGTDTQYF
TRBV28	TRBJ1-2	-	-	CASSFGGTNYGYTF
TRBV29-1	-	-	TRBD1	CSVLVGTGGYEQYF
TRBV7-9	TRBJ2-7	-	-	CASSLFLDRTYEQYF
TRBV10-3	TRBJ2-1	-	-	CAISAVADTYNEQFF
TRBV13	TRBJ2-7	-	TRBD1	CASSLETGVYEQYF
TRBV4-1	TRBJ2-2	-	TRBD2	CASSHLTAGANTGELFF
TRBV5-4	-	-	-	CASSWGPDEQYF
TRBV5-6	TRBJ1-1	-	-	CASSLVETITEAFF
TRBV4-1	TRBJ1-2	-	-	CASSQDGDDPFNYGYTF
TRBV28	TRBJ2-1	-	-	CASMLIGNSYNEQFF
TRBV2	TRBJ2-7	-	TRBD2	CASRGTTHSYEQYF
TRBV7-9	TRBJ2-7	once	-	CASTSNRDFYEQYF
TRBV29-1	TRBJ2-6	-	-	CSVDEATGANVLTF